The next 10 T cell receptor beta chains were all read from a single sample in a study of T cell responses to AZD1222 COVID-19 vaccine. Clones were read by immunoSEQ multiplex PCR, and TCRdb kept only the in-frame ones, dropping some. The sample holds 90,000 to 150,000 clones, approximately 87% seen once. The input for sequencing was peripheral blood, taken on day 0 of AZD1222 vaccination. All receptors come from an adult in good health.

The chain is built from TRBV6-4 and TRBJ2-3, with TRBD2 matching over 11 bases. This CDR3 region has 15 residues. Germline V CDR1 and CDR2: MRHNA, SNTAGT. The V and J ends lost 6 bases and 6 bases, in that order; junction bases with no gene match: 8. The CDR3 protein is CASSRLAGSADTQYF. In DNA form, the CDR3 reads TGTGCCAGCAGCCGACTAGCGGGATCCGCTGATACGCAGTATTTT.

This chain connects TRBV19 to TRBJ2-1, with 13 nucleotides matching TRBD2. CDR3 length: 14 residues. Germline V gene data show CDR1 as LNHDA and CDR2 as SQIVND (reference sequence). V shed 10 bases and J 6 bases; nucleotides not matched to a gene: 6. Written as DNA, the CDR3 is TGTGCCACAGGACTAGCGGGAGTATCCAATGAGCAGTTCTTC. Translated: CATGLAGVSNEQFF.

V is TRBV3-1 (or the pseudogene TRBV3-2) and J is TRBJ2-7, with 8 bases aligning to TRBD2. CDR1 is LGHDT and CDR2 is YNNKEL in the germline V gene (reference sequence). The CDR3 is 16 amino acids. Trimming removed 0 bases from V and 0 bases from J; junction bases left unmatched: 4. The CDR3 DNA sequence: TGTGCCAGCAGCCAAGAGATCGGGAGGGCCTCCTACGAGCAGTACTTC. It is translated as CASSQEIGRASYEQYF.

The J gene is TRBJ1-3, the V gene TRBV6-5; D may be TRBD1 (5 bases). The ends were cut back, 7 bases at V and 2 bases at J, with 15 bases in the middle. This CDR3 contains 15 residues. Germline-derived CDR1 and CDR2 are MNHEY and SVGAGI. The CDR3 loop is CASKRKGKAGNTIYF. The CDR3 nucleotides are TGTGCCAGCAAGAGGAAGGGGAAGGCTGGAAACACCATATATTTT.

This clone was counted at least ten times. The chain is built from TRBV28 and TRBJ2-7, with D unclear. Germline V CDR1 and CDR2: MDHEN, SYDVKM. V lost 8 bases to trimming and J lost 3 bases, with 5 bases between them. This CDR3 contains 10 residues. CDR3 in DNA: TGTGCCAGCGGAAACTACGAGCAGTACTTC. Translated, it gives CASGNYEQYF.

This chain connects TRBV3-1 (or the pseudogene TRBV3-2) to TRBJ2-7; 15 nucleotides agree with TRBD2. CDR3 length equals 19 residues. Germline CDR1 and CDR2: LGHDT and YNNKEL (reference sequence). V was pared by 4 bases and J by 3 bases, with 13 bases of the junction left unmatched. CDR3 loop: CASSLKSGTSGRLYYEQYF. CDR3 sequence (DNA): TGTGCCAGCAGCCTTAAATCCGGGACTAGCGGGAGGTTATACTACGAGCAGTACTTC.

This clone was detected a few times. Other DNA variants within this sample encode the same CDR3. V is TRBV5-1 and J is TRBJ1-6; TRBD1 matches at 7 bases. CDR3 length: 14 amino acids. The V gene's germline CDR1 is SGHRS and CDR2 YFSETQ. V lost 3 bases and J lost 6; bases outside the gene matches: 3. CDR3 sequence: CASSSTGSNSPLHF. The CDR3 bases are TGCGCCAGCAGCTCGACAGGGAGTAATTCACCCCTCCACTTT.

As concerns this clone: The sample carries other DNA sequences with the same CDR3. The CDR3 reads CASSPTGANSPLHF. In DNA form, the CDR3 reads TGCGCCAGCAGCCCGACAGGGGCCAATTCACCCCTCCACTTT. The chain combines TRBV5-1 with TRBJ1-6; TRBD1 agrees at 8 bases. The CDR3 loop spans 14 amino acids. After removal of 4 bases from V and 7 bases from J, the junction contained 4 bases not matched to a gene. Germline values: CDR1 SGHRS, CDR2 YFSETQ.

CDR3 sequence reads: CASSADRAVGQPQHF. The CDR3 DNA follows: TGTGCCAGCAGTGCCGACAGGGCCGTCGGTCAGCCCCAGCATTTT. The rearrangement links TRBV6-2 or TRBV6-3 to TRBJ1-5; TRBD1 matches 7 bases. The CDR3 runs to 15 residues. Germline assignment: CDR1 MNHEY and CDR2 SVGEGT. With 5 bases clipped from V and 6 bases from J, the junction kept 10 bases outside the gene matches.

This clone was observed a few times. The chain joins TRBV10-3 to TRBJ2-6; the D gene is possibly TRBD2 (5 bases). The V end was cut by 6 bases, the J end by 1 base, with 19 bases between. This CDR3 comprises 18 residues. CDR1 and CDR2 (germline): ENHRY, SYGVKD. The CDR3 DNA reads TGTGCCATCAGGCCCTGGCTCCTACCGGGATCTGGGGCCAACGTCCTGACTTTC. It translates to CAIRPWLLPGSGANVLTF.